The T cell receptor (beta chain) described here comes from a study of beta chain features in type 1 diabetes. Study outcomes and limitations: In all four CD4+ subsets, TCRB CDR3 length was significantly, moderately reduced in type 1 diabetes.

Comments on this clone: What it binds is unknown.

Trimming shortened V by 7 bases and J by 4 bases, and 8 bases separated the two germline ends. Looked up from germline, CDR1 is MNHEY and CDR2 is SVGAGI. The CDR3 totals 12 residues. Expressed TCRB transcripts were sequenced because the isolated RNA had all been reverse transcribed beforehand. Clones were read by immunoSEQ multiplex PCR, and TCRdb kept only the in-frame ones, dropping some. The sample comprises about 280,000 clones, 15% of which are singletons, and less than 0.02% rests with the top ten. The chain employs TRBV6-5 and TRBJ1-5; D not resolved. The source is a man aged 18 to 29 with type 1 diabetes. The sequencing input was naive CD4+ T cells from blood. CDR3: CASTTGNQPQHF. CDR3 DNA sequence: TGTGCCAGCACCACGGGTAATCAGCCCCAGCATTTT.